The sequence of this T cell receptor beta chain was determined in a study of shared clonotypes between healthy human individuals. Study context: CD8 memory received one plate per donor, CD8 naive two, CD4 memory three and CD4 naive three.

TCRdb's copy holds only in-frame clones and misses some; the assay was immunoSEQ multiplex PCR. Of fewer than 3 million clones detected, 85% to 95% appear once; the ten largest clones hold approximately 0.39%. Negatively enriched CD4+ T cells were divided by CD45RA into naive and memory. The sample comprised naive CD4+ T cells from PBMCs. Sample subset: CD45RA+ positively selected. The TCR was taken from a man aged 18 to 29 in good health. Some clones in this sample may be carry-over from other donors' samples.

The CDR3 loop is CASSLGRTGELFF. The CDR3 bases are TGTGCCAGCAGCTTAGGAAGGACCGGGGAGCTGTTTTTT. The chain recombines TRBV7-2 with TRBJ2-2; D call uncertain. Germline CDR1 SGHTA, CDR2 FQGNSA. Trimming removed 1 base from V and 5 bases from J, with 5 bases in between. The CDR3 is 13 residues long. Variable domain in full (rest from reference TRBV7-2 and TRBJ2-2): GAGVSQSPSNKVTEKGKDVELRCDPISGHTALYWYRQSLGQGLEFLIYFQGNSAPDKSGLPSDRFSAERTGGSVSTLTIQRTQQEDSAVYLCASSLGRTGELFFGEGSRLTVL.